Sequencing of this T cell receptor (beta chain) was carried out in a study of identical twins. Findings and limits, study-wide: The degree of excess twin sharing was weaker in beta out-of-frame sequences. Insertions ran lower in abundant cord blood beta clonotypes, though not in memory repertoires. In zero-insertion analyses, partial confounding could arise from invariant MAIT and iNKT cells.

cDNA molecules carried unique molecular identifiers, and template switching added a universal primer site. One entry per CDR3 protein results from TCRdb running MiXCR on the 5' RACE reads. The repertoire includes some 630,000 distinct CDR3 sequences, 7.1% of them detected once, and over 1.5% sits in the top ten. Remarks on this clonotype: Its antigen remains unidentified.

The V gene lost 4 bases and the J gene lost 4 bases, with 8 bases spanning the gap. Germline CDR1 and CDR2: SNHLY and FYNNEI. This CDR3 has 13 amino acids. The same sample was also used in a study of yellow fever vaccine responses in identical twins.

Sequencing was performed on PBMCs. This TCR derives from a young woman in good health. The V and J genes are TRBV2 and TRBJ1-5; no clear D gene. The CDR3 here is CASSVSGNQPQHF. The CDR3 nucleotides are TGTGCCAGCAGTGTATCGGGAAATCAGCCCCAGCATTTT.